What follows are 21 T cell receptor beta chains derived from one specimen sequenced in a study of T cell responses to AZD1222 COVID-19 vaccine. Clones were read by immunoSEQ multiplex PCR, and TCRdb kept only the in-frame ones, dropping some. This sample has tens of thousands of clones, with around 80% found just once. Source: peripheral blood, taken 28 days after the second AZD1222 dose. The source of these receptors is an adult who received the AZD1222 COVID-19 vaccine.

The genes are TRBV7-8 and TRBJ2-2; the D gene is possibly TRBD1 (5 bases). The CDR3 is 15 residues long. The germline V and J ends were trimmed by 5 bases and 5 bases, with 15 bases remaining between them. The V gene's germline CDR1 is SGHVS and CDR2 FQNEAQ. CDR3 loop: CASSRTQGVTGELFF. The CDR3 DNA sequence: TGTGCCAGCAGCCGGACCCAGGGTGTTACCGGGGAGCTGTTTTTT.

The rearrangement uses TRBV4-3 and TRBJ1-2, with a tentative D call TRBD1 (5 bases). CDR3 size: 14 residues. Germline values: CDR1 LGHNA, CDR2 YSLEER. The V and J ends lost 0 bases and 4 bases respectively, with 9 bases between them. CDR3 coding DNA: TGCGCCAGCAGCCAAGACAGGGACCTCTATGGCTACACCTTC. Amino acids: CASSQDRDLYGYTF.

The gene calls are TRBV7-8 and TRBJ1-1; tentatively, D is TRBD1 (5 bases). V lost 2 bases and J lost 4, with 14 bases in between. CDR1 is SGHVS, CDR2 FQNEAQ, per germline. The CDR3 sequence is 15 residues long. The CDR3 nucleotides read TGTGCCAGCAGCTTATTTTCTACAGGAGCCACTGAAGCTTTCTTT. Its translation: CASSLFSTGATEAFF.

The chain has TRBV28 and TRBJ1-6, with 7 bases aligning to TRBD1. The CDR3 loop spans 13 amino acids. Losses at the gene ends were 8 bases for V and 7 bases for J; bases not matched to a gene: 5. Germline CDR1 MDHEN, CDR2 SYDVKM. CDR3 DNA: TGTGCCAGCGGCACAGGGGTGAATTCACCCCTCCACTTT. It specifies CASGTGVNSPLHF.

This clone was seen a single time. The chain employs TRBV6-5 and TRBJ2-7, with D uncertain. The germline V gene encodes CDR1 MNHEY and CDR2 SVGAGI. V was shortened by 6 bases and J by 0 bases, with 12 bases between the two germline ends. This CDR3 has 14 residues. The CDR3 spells CASSSTRISYEQYF. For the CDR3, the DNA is TGTGCCAGCAGCTCGACAAGGATCTCCTACGAGCAGTACTTC.

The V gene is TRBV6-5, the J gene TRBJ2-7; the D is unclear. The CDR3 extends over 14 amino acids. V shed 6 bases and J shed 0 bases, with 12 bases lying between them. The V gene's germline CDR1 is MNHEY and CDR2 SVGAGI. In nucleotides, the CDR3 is TGTGCCAGCAGAAGTCGGCAGAACTCCTACGAGCAGTACTTC. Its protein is CASRSRQNSYEQYF.

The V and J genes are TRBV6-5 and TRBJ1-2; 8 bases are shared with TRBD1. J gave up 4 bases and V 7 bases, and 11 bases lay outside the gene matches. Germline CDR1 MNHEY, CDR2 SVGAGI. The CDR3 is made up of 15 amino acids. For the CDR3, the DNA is TGTGCCAGCACGGGTTTCCAGGGGGCAATCTATGGCTACACCTTC. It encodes CASTGFQGAIYGYTF.

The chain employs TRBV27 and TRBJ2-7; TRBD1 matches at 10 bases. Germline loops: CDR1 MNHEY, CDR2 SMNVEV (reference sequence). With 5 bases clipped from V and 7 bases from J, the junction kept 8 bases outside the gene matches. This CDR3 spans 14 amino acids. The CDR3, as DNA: TGTGCCAGCAGTCCCGGGACAGGGGCGGGTGAGCAGTACTTC. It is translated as CASSPGTGAGEQYF.

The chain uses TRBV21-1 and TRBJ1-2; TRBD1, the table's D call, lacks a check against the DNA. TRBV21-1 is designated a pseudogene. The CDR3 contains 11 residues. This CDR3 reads CASSQGNGYTF. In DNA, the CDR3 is TGTGCCAGCAGCCAGGGTAATGGCTACACCTTC.

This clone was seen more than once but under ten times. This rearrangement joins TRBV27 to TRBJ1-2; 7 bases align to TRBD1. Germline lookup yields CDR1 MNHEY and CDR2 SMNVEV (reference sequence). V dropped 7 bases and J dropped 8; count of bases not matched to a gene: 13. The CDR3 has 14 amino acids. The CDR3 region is CASTGNRGEKGYTF. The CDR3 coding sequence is TGTGCCAGCACCGGCAACAGGGGCGAGAAGGGCTACACCTTC.

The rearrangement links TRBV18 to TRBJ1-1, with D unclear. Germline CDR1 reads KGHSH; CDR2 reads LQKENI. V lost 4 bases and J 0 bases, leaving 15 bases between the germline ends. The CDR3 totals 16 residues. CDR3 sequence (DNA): TGTGCCAGCTCACTCTCCCCGGGAAACATGAACACTGAAGCTTTCTTT. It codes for CASSLSPGNMNTEAFF.

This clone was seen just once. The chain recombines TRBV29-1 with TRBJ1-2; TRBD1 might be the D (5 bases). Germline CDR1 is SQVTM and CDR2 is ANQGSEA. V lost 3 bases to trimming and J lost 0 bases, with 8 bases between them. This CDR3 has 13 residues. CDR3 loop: CSVDPGSNYGYTF. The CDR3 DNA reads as TGCAGCGTTGACCCAGGGTCTAACTATGGCTACACCTTC.

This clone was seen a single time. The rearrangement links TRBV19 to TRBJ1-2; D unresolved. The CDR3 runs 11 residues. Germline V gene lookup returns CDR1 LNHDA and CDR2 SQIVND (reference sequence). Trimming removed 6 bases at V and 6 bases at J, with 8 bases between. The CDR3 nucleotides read TGTGCCAGTAGCTCGGGTGATGGCTACACCTTC. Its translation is CASSSGDGYTF.

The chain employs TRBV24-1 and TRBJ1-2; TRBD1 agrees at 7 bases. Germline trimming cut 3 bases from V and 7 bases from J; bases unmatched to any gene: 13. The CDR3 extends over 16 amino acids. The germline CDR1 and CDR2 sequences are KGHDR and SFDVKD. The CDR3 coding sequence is TGTGCCACCAGTGATACACAGGGGTGGGGAATTGGTGGCTACACCTTC. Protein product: CATSDTQGWGIGGYTF.

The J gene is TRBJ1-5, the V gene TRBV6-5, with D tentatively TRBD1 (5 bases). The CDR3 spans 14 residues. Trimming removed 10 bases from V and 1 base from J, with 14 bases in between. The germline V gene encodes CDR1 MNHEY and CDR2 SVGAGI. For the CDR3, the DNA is TGTGCCACTAAAACGGGGGAAAGCAATCAGCCCCAGCATTTT. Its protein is CATKTGESNQPQHF.

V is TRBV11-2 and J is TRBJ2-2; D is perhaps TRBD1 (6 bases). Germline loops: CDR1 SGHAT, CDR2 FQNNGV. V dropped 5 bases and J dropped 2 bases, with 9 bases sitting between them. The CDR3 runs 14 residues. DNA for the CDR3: TGTGCCAGCAGCGTGGACAGAAACACCGGGGAGCTGTTTTTT. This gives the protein CASSVDRNTGELFF.

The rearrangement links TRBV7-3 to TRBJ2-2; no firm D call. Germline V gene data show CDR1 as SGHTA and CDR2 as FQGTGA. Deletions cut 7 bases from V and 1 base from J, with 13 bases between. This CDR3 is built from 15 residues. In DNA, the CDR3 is TGTGCCAGCACCCTAACCGCAGGGAACACCGGGGAGCTGTTTTTT. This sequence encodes CASTLTAGNTGELFF.

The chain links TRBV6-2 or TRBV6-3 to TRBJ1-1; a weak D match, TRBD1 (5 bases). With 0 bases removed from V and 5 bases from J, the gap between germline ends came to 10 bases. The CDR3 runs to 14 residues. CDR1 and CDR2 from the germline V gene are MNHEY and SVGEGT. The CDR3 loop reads CASSYSVGGTEAFF. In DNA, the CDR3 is TGTGCCAGCAGTTACTCGGTGGGGGGTACTGAAGCTTTCTTT.

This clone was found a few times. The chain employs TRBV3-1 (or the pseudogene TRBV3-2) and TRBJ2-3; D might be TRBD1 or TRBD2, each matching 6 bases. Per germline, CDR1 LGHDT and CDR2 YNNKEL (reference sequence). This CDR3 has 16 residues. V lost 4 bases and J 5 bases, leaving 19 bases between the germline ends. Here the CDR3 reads CASSPSLTGAGDTQYF. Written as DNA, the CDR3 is TGTGCCAGCAGCCCCTCCCTCACGGGGGCAGGAGATACGCAGTATTTT.

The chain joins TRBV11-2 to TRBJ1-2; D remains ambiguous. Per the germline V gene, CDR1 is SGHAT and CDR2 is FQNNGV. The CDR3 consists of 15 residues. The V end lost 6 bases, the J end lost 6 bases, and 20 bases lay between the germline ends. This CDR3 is CASSPSGRAMDGYTF. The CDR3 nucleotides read TGTGCCAGCAGTCCTTCGGGTAGGGCTATGGATGGCTACACCTTC.

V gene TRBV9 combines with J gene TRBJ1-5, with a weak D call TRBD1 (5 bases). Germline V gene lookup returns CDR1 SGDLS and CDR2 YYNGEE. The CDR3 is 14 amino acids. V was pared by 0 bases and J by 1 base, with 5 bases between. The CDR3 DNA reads TGTGCCAGCAGCGTAGGGGACAGCAATCAGCCCCAGCATTTT. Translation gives CASSVGDSNQPQHF.